This is a list of T cell receptor beta chains from one sample in a study of blood T cell repertoires in COVID-19. Here immunoSEQ multiplex PCR was the method, and the copy in TCRdb shows in-frame clones only, minus some. The sample lists hundreds of thousands of clones, 65% to 90% occurring once. Sequenced: peripheral blood. Every receptor here comes from a man aged 50 or older with active or convalescent COVID-19. CDR3s include the opening cysteine and the closing phenylalanine or tryptophan. Each record gives: D gene, V gene, J gene, clone size, CDR3 DNA, CDR3 protein. D genes are given only for firm matches. Clone sizes are given selectively: once, few, many, or a class where the clone is expanded.

.	TRBV2	TRBJ2-2	.	TGTGCCAGTAGTCGAACAGGGATGGGGACCGGGGAGCTGTTTTTT	CASSRTGMGTGELFF
TRBD1	TRBV10-1	TRBJ2-7	few	TGCGCCAGCAGTGACGGACAGGGGTTGGGGTACGAGCAGTACTTC	CASSDGQGLGYEQYF
TRBD1	TRBV18	TRBJ1-2	.	TGTGCCAGCTCATCCTCAGGGGGCTCCACCGGCTACACCTTC	CASSSSGGSTGYTF
.	TRBV21-1	TRBJ2-6	once	TGTGCCAGCAGCAATTTGGCGGCATTGGAGGTCTCTGGGGCCAACGTCCTGACTTTC	CASSNLAALEVSGANVLTF
.	TRBV9	TRBJ2-6	.	TGTGCCAGCAGCGCGAGCCCTAGTACTGGGGCCAACGTCCTGACTTTC	CASSASPSTGANVLTF
.	TRBV6-5	TRBJ1-5	.	TGTGCCAGCAGGGGGTTAGGGAGTGATCAGCCCCAGCATTTT	CASRGLGSDQPQHF
.	TRBV28	TRBJ1-2	.	TGTGCCAGCCTAGCGCCATCTTTGGGCAGGAATTATGGCTACACCTTC	CASLAPSLGRNYGYTF
.	TRBV6-2/TRBV6-3	TRBJ2-4	.	TGTGCCAGCAGTACATCGGCCGGCAGGGTGGGAACCAAAAACATTCAGTACTTC	CASSTSAGRVGTKNIQYF
.	TRBV5-1	TRBJ1-5	.	TGCGCCAGCAGCTTGGAAGGGAGTGGCAATCAGCCCCAGCATTTT	CASSLEGSGNQPQHF
TRBD1	TRBV3-1/TRBV3-2	TRBJ1-2	once	TGTGCGACCGACAGGGCAGGCTATGGCTACACCTTC	CATDRAGYGYTF
TRBD1	TRBV5-4	TRBJ2-1	.	TGTGCCAGCAGCACCCCCACAGGGGTCAATGAGCAGTTCTTC	CASSTPTGVNEQFF
.	TRBV10-3	TRBJ2-6	once	TGTGCCATCTCAGGGGACTCTGGGGCCAACGTCCTGACTTTC	CAISGDSGANVLTF
.	TRBV7-6	TRBJ1-1	few	TGTGCCAGCAGCTTAGCGTATCAAAAAGGTACAGGGTCCGGGACTGAAGCTTTCTTT	CASSLAYQKGTGSGTEAFF
.	TRBV10-3	TRBJ2-5	.	TGTGCCATCTCTCAGAAGGCCCTCCCGGGGGAGACCCAGTACTTC	CAISQKALPGETQYF
TRBD2	TRBV5-6	TRBJ2-6	.	TGTGCCAGCAGGTACGGACTAGCGGCCTCTGGGGCCAACGTCCTGACTTTC	CASRYGLAASGANVLTF
.	TRBV6-2/TRBV6-3	TRBJ2-7	.	TGTGCCAGCAGTTCGGAGATGGGCTACGAGCAGTACTTC	CASSSEMGYEQYF
.	TRBV28	TRBJ1-1	.	TGTGCCAGCAGTCCCCCTCGGGGGAGCACTGAAGCTTTCTTT	CASSPPRGSTEAFF
.	TRBV9	TRBJ1-6	.	TGTGCCAGCAGCAGACAGGTAAGCTCCTATAATTCACCCCTCCACTTT	CASSRQVSSYNSPLHF
.	TRBV6-2/TRBV6-3	TRBJ2-2	once	TGTGCCAGCAGTCACCCATCGGGTCCTACCGGGGAGCTGTTTTTT	CASSHPSGPTGELFF
TRBD1	TRBV24-1	TRBJ1-2	once	TGTGCCACCAGTGATTCCGGGACAGGCGTCTATGGCTACACCTTC	CATSDSGTGVYGYTF
TRBD1	TRBV5-4	TRBJ1-1	.	TGTGCCAGCAGCCCCGGGACAGGGAGGAACACTGAAGCTTTCTTT	CASSPGTGRNTEAFF
.	TRBV9	TRBJ1-5	.	TGTGCCAGCAGCCCAGAGGGACTTAGCAATCAGCCCCAGCATTTT	CASSPEGLSNQPQHF
.	TRBV5-4	TRBJ2-1	.	TGTGCCAGCAGCCCGGACTACTACAATGAGCAGTTCTTC	CASSPDYYNEQFF
.	TRBV7-2	TRBJ2-1	.	TGTGCCAGCAGCTTAATCGCTAGCGAGTACAATGAGCAGTTCTTC	CASSLIASEYNEQFF
.	TRBV4-1	TRBJ1-3	.	TGCGCCAGCAGCCCAGTTGGAAACACCATATATTTT	CASSPVGNTIYF
TRBD2	TRBV7-6	TRBJ2-5	.	TGTGCCAGCAGCACCTCGACTAGCGGGAGGGGAGAGACCCAGTACTTC	CASSTSTSGRGETQYF
.	TRBV7-9	TRBJ1-2	.	TGTGCCGCGGAGGGAGACAAAAACTATGGCTACACCTTC	CAAEGDKNYGYTF
TRBD1	TRBV18	TRBJ1-4	.	TGTGCCAGCTCACCCCCGACAGGGGCGGAAGAAAAACTGTTTTTT	CASSPPTGAEEKLFF
TRBD1	TRBV4-2	TRBJ2-1	once	TGTGCCAGCAGCCGTACCGGGGCAGGGACAGGGAAATCCGGGGAGCAGTTCTTC	CASSRTGAGTGKSGEQFF
.	TRBV5-8	TRBJ1-2	.	TGTGCCAGCAGCTTGGGAAGGGGTAAAGACCCCTATGGCTACACCTTC	CASSLGRGKDPYGYTF
.	TRBV6-6	TRBJ2-2	.	TGTGCCAGCAGTAAGAGCACCGGGGAGCTGTTTTTT	CASSKSTGELFF
TRBD1	TRBV6-2/TRBV6-3	TRBJ1-6	.	TGTGCCAGCAGTTCCACAGGGGAAGGCTTATATGGTTCACCCCTCCACTTT	CASSSTGEGLYGSPLHF
TRBD1	TRBV12-5	TRBJ2-1	.	TGTGCTAGTGGTTGGACTTCACAGGGGGCGGAAGAGCAGTTCTTC	CASGWTSQGAEEQFF
TRBD2	TRBV18	TRBJ2-1	.	TGTGCCAGCTCCCGGGTGAGAACTAGCGCCATGAATGAGCAGTTCTTC	CASSRVRTSAMNEQFF
TRBD1	TRBV19	TRBJ1-5	few	TGTGCCAGTAGGGCACAGGGGGCGGGTCAGCCCCAGCATTTT	CASRAQGAGQPQHF
TRBD1	TRBV2	TRBJ1-1	.	TGTGCCAGCAATGACAGGGGGCAGGTCTTAGACACTGAAGCTTTCTTT	CASNDRGQVLDTEAFF
.	TRBV7-4	TRBJ2-7	.	TGTGCCAGCAGCTTAGATCCCCAGGCACGCAGACCCTACGAGCAGTACTTC	CASSLDPQARRPYEQYF
.	TRBV5-4	TRBJ2-5	.	TGTGCCAGCAGCCCTCCGGGGGTAGAGACCCAGTACTTC	CASSPPGVETQYF
.	TRBV20-1	TRBJ1-2	.	TGCAGTGCTAGTGAGACAGCCTATGGCTACACCTTC	CSASETAYGYTF
TRBD1	TRBV27	TRBJ1-5	.	TGTGCCAGCAGTCCGACAGGGTTTGTAAATCAGCCCCAGCATTTT	CASSPTGFVNQPQHF
TRBD1	TRBV5-6	TRBJ1-1	.	TGTGCCAGCAGCTGGGAACAGGGGGCGGAAGCTTTCTTT	CASSWEQGAEAFF
TRBD2	TRBV7-2	TRBJ2-5	.	TGTGCCAGCAGCTTCTCTAGCGGACAAGAGACCCAGTACTTC	CASSFSSGQETQYF
.	TRBV19	TRBJ2-7	once	TGTGCCAGTAGTATCGCCAGCGCGTACGAGCAGTACTTC	CASSIASAYEQYF
.	TRBV19	TRBJ1-1	.	TGTGCCAGTAGTGCCCAGGGGTTCACTGAAGCTTTCTTT	CASSAQGFTEAFF
TRBD2	TRBV18	TRBJ2-1	.	TGTGCCAGCTCACCGGTAACTAGCGGCAATGAGCAGTTCTTC	CASSPVTSGNEQFF
TRBD1	TRBV30	TRBJ1-1	.	TGTGCCTGGAGTCCCGGGACAGGGAGACAAGCTTTCTTT	CAWSPGTGRQAFF
TRBD1	TRBV7-3	TRBJ2-2	.	TGTGCCAGCAGCTCAGGGGGCGCGTTCTCCGGGGAGCTGTTTTTT	CASSSGGAFSGELFF
.	TRBV28	TRBJ2-7	.	TGTGCCAGCAGAGAAGCGGGTATCTACGAGCAGTACTTC	CASREAGIYEQYF
.	TRBV6-1	TRBJ1-4	.	TGTGCCAGCAGTGAAGTGCGAGCAACTAATGAAAAACTGTTTTTT	CASSEVRATNEKLFF
TRBD2	TRBV7-9	TRBJ2-3	.	TGTGCCAGCAGCCCAACCGTTCTAGCGGGAGTTGGTGATACGCAGTATTTT	CASSPTVLAGVGDTQYF
.	TRBV12-3/TRBV12-4	TRBJ1-2	.	TGTGCCAGCAGTTTAGGGCGGTTAGGTGGCTACACCTTC	CASSLGRLGGYTF
TRBD2	TRBV5-6	TRBJ2-3	.	TGTGCCAGCAGCTTGTCCAGCGGGATCATAGATACGCAGTATTTT	CASSLSSGIIDTQYF
TRBD2	TRBV2	TRBJ2-3	once	TGTGCCAGCCGGCTAGCGGGCACAGATACGCAGTATTTT	CASRLAGTDTQYF
.	TRBV24-1	TRBJ2-1	.	TGTGCCACCGCAAGAGTGGGGACAATCGGGCAGTTCTTC	CATARVGTIGQFF
.	TRBV28	TRBJ1-4	.	TGTGCCAGCAGAGTCGGGTTTAATGAAAAACTGTTTTTT	CASRVGFNEKLFF
TRBD1	TRBV27	TRBJ2-7	few	TGTGCCAGCAGACCTCTCGGGACAGGAAACGAGCAGTACTTC	CASRPLGTGNEQYF
.	TRBV11-2	TRBJ1-2	.	TGTGCCAGCAGCTTAGGTCCTACTAACTATGGCTACACCTTC	CASSLGPTNYGYTF
TRBD1	TRBV3-1/TRBV3-2	TRBJ1-2	.	TGTGCCAGCAGCCAAAAAGGGACAGGGGTTGGCTACACCTTC	CASSQKGTGVGYTF
TRBD1	TRBV7-2	TRBJ1-2	.	TGTGCCAGCAGCCCCGACAGGGGACATGGCTACACCTTC	CASSPDRGHGYTF